The 24 T cell receptor beta chains in this list originate from one sample, sequenced in a study of T cells in Graves' hyperthyroidism and ophthalmopathy. There were TCR beta CDR3 regions amplified from RNA transcripts. The TCR CDR3 first-round RT-PCR relied on the HTBI primer set. TCRdb passed the multiplex PCR reads through MiXCR, listing each CDR3 protein once. In the table there are over 500,000 distinct CDR3 sequences, 12% to 15% of which are singletons. The sample taken for sequencing was blood. These TCRs come from a woman aged 40 to 50 with Graves' hyperthyroidism.

The V and J genes are TRBV28 and TRBJ2-7, with D perhaps matching TRBD1 (6 bases). This CDR3 contains 12 residues. The V end lost 2 bases, the J end lost 9 bases, and 11 bases lay between the germline ends. Germline CDR1 and CDR2: MDHEN and SYDVKM. CDR3 residues: CASSLGGLGQYF. In nucleotides, the CDR3 is TGTGCCAGCAGTTTAGGGGGCCTGGGGCAGTACTTC.

Points on this clonotype: Being one base from a much bigger clone, this may be a read error. V gene TRBV20-1 combines with J gene TRBJ2-7; 7 nucleotides agree with TRBD2. Trimming at V came to 3 bases and at J to 10 bases, leaving 18 bases not matched to a gene. This CDR3 spans 15 amino acids. Germline values: CDR1 DFQATT, CDR2 SNEGSKA (reference sequence). The CDR3 bases are TGCAGTGCTAGTGGTCTTCGGGGGGAGCGGCGAGAACAGTACTTC. It is translated as CSASGLRGERREQYF.

The chain has TRBV19 and TRBJ2-7; D unresolved. V shed 1 base and J shed 2 bases, with 9 bases lying between them. CDR3 size: 14 residues. Looked up from germline, CDR1 is LNHDA and CDR2 is SQIVND (reference sequence). The CDR3 DNA reads TGTGCCAGTAGTATAGTTGGCTTAACCTACGAGCAGTACTTC. Its translation is CASSIVGLTYEQYF.

In this sample, this clonotype turned up a few times. The J gene is TRBJ1-4, the V gene TRBV6-1, with D possibly matching TRBD1 (6 bases). CDR3 size: 12 residues. CDR1 is MNHNS and CDR2 is SASEGT in the germline V gene. V lost 7 bases and J 8 bases, leaving 11 bases between the germline ends. The DNA of the CDR3 is TGTGCCAGCACAGGGGCCCAGGAAAAACTGTTTTTT. Protein: CASTGAQEKLFF.

The chain has TRBV28 and TRBJ1-1; tentative D call: TRBD1 (6 bases). CDR1 is MDHEN and CDR2 is SYDVKM in the germline V gene. CDR3 size: 17 residues. V lost 6 bases and J lost 0, with 20 bases in between. CDR3 sequence: CASRPFPGTPMNTEAFF. The CDR3 DNA follows: TGTGCCAGCAGACCCTTTCCCGGGACACCCATGAACACTGAAGCTTTCTTT.

The chain links TRBV6-2 or TRBV6-3 to TRBJ2-1; 13 positions match TRBD2. Germline CDR1 reads MNHEY; CDR2 reads SVGEGT. V gave up 7 bases and J gave up 7 bases; unmatched junction bases: 10. This CDR3 spans 16 amino acids. CDR3 loop: CASNRGLAGAENEQFF. In DNA, the CDR3 is TGTGCCAGCAACCGCGGACTAGCGGGAGCGGAAAATGAGCAGTTCTTC.

This clonotype was picked up many times. The V gene is TRBV6-1, the J gene TRBJ1-1; a possible D gene is TRBD1 (5 bases). CDR3 length: 14 amino acids. Germline lookup yields CDR1 MNHNS and CDR2 SASEGT. Trimming removed 1 base at V and 11 bases at J, with 17 bases between. CDR3 in DNA: TGTGCCAGCAGTGAAGTCAAAGAAAGGGGTACGGCTTTCTTT. It is translated as CASSEVKERGTAFF.

This clonotype was detected many times. V is TRBV7-9 and J is TRBJ2-3; tentatively, D is TRBD2 (6 bases). Germline-derived CDR1 and CDR2 are SEHNR and FQNEAQ (reference sequence). The CDR3 has 15 amino acids. V was shortened by 2 bases and J by 4 bases, with 13 bases between the two germline ends. The CDR3 DNA sequence: TGTGCCAGCAGCTTAACGATTGCTAGCGCAGATACGCAGTATTTT. This gives the protein CASSLTIASADTQYF.

The table lists this clonotype with many counts. The chain couples TRBV7-9 to TRBJ1-1; maybe TRBD1 (6 bases). Germline V gives CDR1 SEHNR, CDR2 FQNEAQ (reference sequence). V lost 6 bases, J lost 4 bases, and 15 bases lay in between. This CDR3 region has 14 residues. The CDR3 DNA sequence: TGTGCCAGCAGTCTGGACAGATACAGCACTGAAGCTTTCTTT. It codes for CASSLDRYSTEAFF.

At least ten counts were recorded for this clonotype. CDR3 amino acids: CASTMTGGEQYF. CDR3 in DNA: TGTGCCAGCACCATGACAGGGGGCGAGCAGTACTTC. V usage is TRBV12-3 or TRBV12-4 and J usage is TRBJ2-7; TRBD1 agrees at 9 bases. The CDR3 runs to 12 residues. The junction had 4 bases not matched to a gene; V was cut back by 7 bases and J by 6 bases.

This clonotype was seen more than once but under ten times. The chain links TRBV19 to TRBJ2-7; 13 positions agree with TRBD2. V shed 6 bases, J shed 1 base, and the junction held 9 bases outside the gene matches. Germline V gives CDR1 LNHDA, CDR2 SQIVND (reference sequence). CDR3 length: 17 amino acids. The CDR3 spells CASSWTSGSRTSYEQYF. DNA of the CDR3: TGTGCCAGTAGCTGGACTAGCGGGAGTAGGACGTCCTACGAGCAGTACTTC.

This clonotype was observed a handful of times. The gene calls are TRBV28 and TRBJ2-1; a possible D gene is TRBD2 (6 bases). The V gene's germline CDR1 is MDHEN and CDR2 SYDVKM. The CDR3 is made up of 12 amino acids. Trimming removed 2 bases from V and 13 bases from J, with 12 bases in between. CDR3 region: CASSLREAVQFF. The CDR3 DNA sequence: TGTGCCAGCAGTTTAAGGGAGGCAGTTCAGTTCTTC.

The rearrangement joins TRBV7-6 to TRBJ2-2; 8 nucleotides agree with TRBD1. CDR3 length: 15 residues. CDR1 SGHVS and CDR2 FNYEAQ come from the germline V gene. The ends lost 1 base at V and 4 bases at J; junction bases unmatched: 2. The CDR3 coding sequence is TGTGCCAGCAGCTTAGGGACAGGGTCCACCGGGGAGCTGTTTTTT. This codes for CASSLGTGSTGELFF.

On this clonotype itself: A single base separates this from a much larger clone, so it may be a read error. This chain uses TRBV18 with TRBJ2-7; 9 nucleotides agree with TRBD2. This CDR3 is 16 amino acids long. Trimming cost V 0 bases and J 3 bases; bases outside gene matches: 6. CDR1 KGHSH and CDR2 LQKENI come from the germline V gene. CDR3 protein: CASSPPGAGGGYEQYF. CDR3 sequence (DNA): TGTGCCAGCTCACCACCGGGAGCGGGGGGTGGCTACGAGCAGTACTTC.

V and J are TRBV10-2 and TRBJ1-3; D is undetermined. The ends were cut back, 7 bases at V and 4 bases at J, with 5 bases in the middle. The CDR3 length is 11 residues. Germline loops: CDR1 WSHSY, CDR2 SAAADI. The CDR3 DNA is TGCGCCAGCAATACAGGAAACACCATATATTTT. Protein: CASNTGNTIYF.

This clonotype was counted a few times. The V call is TRBV5-6, the J call TRBJ1-3; TRBD1 might be the D (5 bases). Looked up from germline, CDR1 is SGHDT and CDR2 is YYEEEE. V was shortened by 4 bases and J by 0 bases, with 17 bases between the two germline ends. The CDR3 has 17 residues. CDR3: CASSLLYLDSSGNTIYF. The CDR3 DNA follows: TGTGCCAGCAGCCTACTATACCTCGACAGCTCTGGAAACACCATATATTTT.

This clonotype was picked up many times. The J gene is TRBJ1-5, the V gene TRBV20-1; D call uncertain. CDR1 and CDR2 (germline): DFQATT, SNEGSKA (reference sequence). The CDR3 has 17 residues. Trimming took 3 bases from V and 3 from J, leaving 21 bases between them. Here the CDR3 reads CSASDRRPRWINQPQHF. In DNA form, the CDR3 reads TGCAGTGCTAGTGATCGTCGTCCAAGGTGGATCAATCAGCCCCAGCATTTT.

This clonotype was seen many times. The chain carries TRBV27 and TRBJ2-7, with D possibly matching TRBD2 (6 bases). The CDR3 spans 14 residues. V lost 0 bases and J lost 3, with 9 bases in between. Germline CDR1 MNHEY, CDR2 SMNVEV (reference sequence). CDR3 bases: TGTGCCAGCAGTTTATCGGGCGGGAACTACGAGCAGTACTTC. Translating it yields CASSLSGGNYEQYF.

This clonotype was seen a handful of times. The chain couples TRBV19 to TRBJ2-1; the match to TRBD1 covers 9 bases. The CDR3 runs to 14 residues. CDR1 is LNHDA and CDR2 is SQIVND in the germline V gene (reference sequence). V dropped 5 bases and J dropped 9; count of bases not matched to a gene: 8. CDR3 nucleotides: TGTGCCAGTAGTCTAGGGACAGGGTCGGTTGAGCAGTTCTTC. Its protein is CASSLGTGSVEQFF.

This chain connects TRBV28 to TRBJ2-7; 10 nucleotides align to TRBD1. The trim removed 3 bases at V and 6 bases at J, leaving 5 bases unmatched. The CDR3 is made up of 14 amino acids. From germline, CDR1 is MDHEN and CDR2 SYDVKM. DNA for the CDR3: TGTGCCAGCAGTTTTGTCGGGACAGGGGCCGAGCAGTACTTC. Amino acid sequence: CASSFVGTGAEQYF.

This clonotype came up a few times. This chain connects TRBV10-3 to TRBJ1-1; the D gene is possibly TRBD1 (5 bases). The V gene's germline CDR1 is ENHRY and CDR2 SYGVKD. V was cut by 3 bases and J by 0 bases, with 8 bases left in between. This CDR3 spans 14 amino acids. DNA for the CDR3: TGTGCCATCAGTGAAGGGGAATTGAACACTGAAGCTTTCTTT. Its protein product is CAISEGELNTEAFF.

A few counts support this clonotype. The chain employs TRBV24-1 and TRBJ2-3; D is unresolved. V was trimmed by 5 bases and J by 4 bases, leaving 3 bases between them. Per germline, CDR1 KGHDR and CDR2 SFDVKD. The CDR3 covers 11 residues. The CDR3: CATSVADTQYF. As DNA, the CDR3 is TGTGCCACCAGTGTAGCAGATACGCAGTATTTT.

The chain employs TRBV20-1 and TRBJ2-3; no clear D. CDR3 size: 12 residues. With 4 bases removed from V and 5 bases from J, the gap between germline ends came to 10 bases. The germline gives CDR1 DFQATT, CDR2 SNEGSKA (reference sequence). This CDR3 reads CSATDGRDTQYF. The CDR3 DNA is TGCAGTGCTACCGACGGGCGAGATACGCAGTATTTT.

This clonotype was recorded at least ten times. CDR3 sequence: CASTLFGESPLHF. The CDR3 DNA reads as TGTGCCAGCACTCTATTCGGTGAATCACCCCTCCACTTT. The chain uses TRBV12-3 or TRBV12-4 and TRBJ1-6; D remains ambiguous. Trimming took 7 bases from V and 10 from J, leaving 14 bases between them. The CDR3 runs to 13 residues.